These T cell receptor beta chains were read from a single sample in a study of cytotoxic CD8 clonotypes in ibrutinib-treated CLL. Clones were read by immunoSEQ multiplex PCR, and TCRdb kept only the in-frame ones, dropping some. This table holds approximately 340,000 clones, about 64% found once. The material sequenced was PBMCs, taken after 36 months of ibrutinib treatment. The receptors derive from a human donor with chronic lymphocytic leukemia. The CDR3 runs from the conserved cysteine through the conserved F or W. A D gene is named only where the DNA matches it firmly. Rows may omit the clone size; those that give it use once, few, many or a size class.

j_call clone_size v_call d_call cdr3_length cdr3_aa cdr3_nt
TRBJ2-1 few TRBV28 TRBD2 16 CASSPALAGGPNEQFF TGTGCCAGCAGTCCCGCTCTAGCGGGAGGACCCAATGAGCAGTTCTTC
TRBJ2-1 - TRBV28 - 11 CASSGVVEQFF TGTGCCAGCAGTGGGGTCGTTGAGCAGTTCTTC
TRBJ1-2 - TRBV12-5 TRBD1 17 CASGLRVWGQGVYGYTF TGTGCTAGTGGTTTGAGGGTCTGGGGACAGGGGGTCTATGGCTACACCTTC
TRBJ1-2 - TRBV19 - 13 CASSTRQLYGYTF TGTGCCAGTAGTACTAGACAGCTCTATGGCTACACCTTC
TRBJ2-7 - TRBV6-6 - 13 CASSYRRFYEQYF TGTGCCAGCAGTTACCGGCGGTTCTACGAGCAGTACTTC
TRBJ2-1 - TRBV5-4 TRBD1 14 CASSVDRAHNEQFF TGTGCCAGCAGCGTAGACAGGGCTCACAATGAGCAGTTCTTC
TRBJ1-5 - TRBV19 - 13 CASSLRGNQPQHF TGTGCCAGTAGTTTAAGGGGTAATCAGCCCCAGCATTTT
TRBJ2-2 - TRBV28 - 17 CASSLASSGPGTGELFF TGTGCCAGCAGTCTCGCTAGTTCGGGGCCCGGCACCGGGGAGCTGTTTTTT
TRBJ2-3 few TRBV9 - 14 CASSDSRATDTQYF TGTGCCAGCAGCGATAGCCGCGCCACAGATACGCAGTATTTT
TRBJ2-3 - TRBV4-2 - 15 CASSQDPAGRDTQYF TGTGCCAGCAGCCAAGATCCGGCGGGGAGGGATACGCAGTATTTT
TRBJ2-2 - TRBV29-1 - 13 CSVVGTSTGELFF TGCAGCGTCGTCGGGACTTCCACCGGGGAGCTGTTTTTT
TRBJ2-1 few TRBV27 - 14 CASTNHRYGNEQFF TGTGCCAGCACCAACCACCGGTACGGGAATGAGCAGTTCTTC
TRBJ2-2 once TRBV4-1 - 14 CASSQVRNTGELFF TGCGCCAGCAGCCAAGTCAGGAACACCGGGGAGCTGTTTTTT
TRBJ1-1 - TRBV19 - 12 CASSIGGNEAFF TGTGCCAGTAGTATTGGGGGGAATGAAGCTTTCTTT
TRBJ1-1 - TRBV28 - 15 CASTLEGGANTEAFF TGTGCCAGCACCCTTGAGGGGGGCGCAAACACTGAAGCTTTCTTT
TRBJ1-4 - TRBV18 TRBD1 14 CASSPTTGVEKLFF TGTGCCAGCTCCCCAACGACAGGGGTCGAAAAACTGTTTTTT
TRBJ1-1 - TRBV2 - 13 CATLRTVGTEAFF TGTGCCACCCTTCGGACGGTGGGAACTGAAGCTTTCTTT
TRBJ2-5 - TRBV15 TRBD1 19 CATSTRRTGVFGARETQYF TGTGCCACCAGCACCCGACGGACAGGGGTTTTCGGGGCTCGAGAGACCCAGTACTTC
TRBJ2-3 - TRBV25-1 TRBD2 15 CASSELAGGTDTQYF TGTGCCAGCAGTGAATTAGCGGGAGGCACAGATACGCAGTATTTT
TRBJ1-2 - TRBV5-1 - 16 CASSHGRDIGEDGYTF TGCGCCAGCAGCCATGGTCGGGACATCGGGGAGGATGGCTACACCTTC
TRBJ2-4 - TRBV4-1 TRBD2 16 CASSQVSGLTLGIQYF TGCGCCAGCAGCCAAGTGTCGGGACTAACCCTGGGCATTCAGTACTTC
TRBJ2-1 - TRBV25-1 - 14 CASSEAKSYDEQFF TGTGCCAGCAGTGAAGCCAAGTCCTATGATGAGCAGTTCTTC